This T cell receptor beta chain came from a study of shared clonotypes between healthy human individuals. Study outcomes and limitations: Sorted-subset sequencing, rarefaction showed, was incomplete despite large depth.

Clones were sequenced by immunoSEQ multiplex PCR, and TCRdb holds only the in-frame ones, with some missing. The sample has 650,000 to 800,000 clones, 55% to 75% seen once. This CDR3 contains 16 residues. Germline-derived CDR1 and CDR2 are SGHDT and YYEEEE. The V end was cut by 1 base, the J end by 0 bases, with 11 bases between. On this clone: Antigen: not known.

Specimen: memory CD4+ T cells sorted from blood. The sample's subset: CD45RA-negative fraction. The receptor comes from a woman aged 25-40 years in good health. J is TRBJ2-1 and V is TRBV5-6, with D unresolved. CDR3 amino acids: CASSLFVGVSYNEQFF. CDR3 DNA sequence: TGTGCCAGCAGCTTGTTTGTAGGCGTCTCCTACAATGAGCAGTTCTTC.